A selection of T cell receptor beta chains follows, all from one sample in a study of blood T cell repertoires in COVID-19. The table came from immunoSEQ multiplex PCR; TCRdb's copy has only in-frame clones and leaves some out. This repertoire shows about 150,000 clones, about nine tenths found once; its top ten account for about 2.4%. Input material: peripheral blood. These receptors all stem from a woman in her 70s with acute or convalescent COVID-19. Each CDR3 is given with its conserved first and last residue. Where a row states a size, it is once, few, many or the class of an expanded clone; other rows omit it.

>TRBJ1-1|TRBV18|.
CASSPGQGGTEAFF
>TRBJ2-5|TRBV7-7|.
CASSAGRGQGYQETQYF
>TRBJ1-5|TRBV12-3/TRBV12-4|.
CASSFRRIEPQHF
>TRBJ1-2|TRBV6-2/TRBV6-3|.
CASSYLLQGYTF
>TRBJ1-2|TRBV27|.
CASSFHGAGGNYGYTF
>TRBJ2-5|TRBV12-5|.
CASGLVAEAKALQETQYF
>TRBJ1-1|TRBV6-2/TRBV6-3|.
CASSRQYTEAFF
>TRBJ2-1|TRBV10-3|.
CAIRGPVDNEQFF
>TRBJ1-1|TRBV5-6|.
CASSSLGQGASEAFF
>TRBJ1-3|TRBV7-9|.
CASSLWRVDGNTIYF
>TRBJ2-2|TRBV2|.
CASSWAANTGELFF
>TRBJ1-6|TRBV30|.
CAWSVRDRENSPLHF
>TRBJ1-4|TRBV5-1|.
CASSLILGPNEKLFF
>TRBJ1-1|TRBV25-1|.
CASSGTGGAEAFF
>TRBJ1-2|TRBV10-3|.
CAISFTGAGYGYTF
>TRBJ1-2|TRBV28|.
CASSLSYGYTF
>TRBJ1-2|TRBV6-5|.
CANSRHSDRGDGYTF
>TRBJ1-1|TRBV7-8|.
CASSSGGHMAFF
>TRBJ1-2|TRBV29-1|.
CSVNRGGGYTF
>TRBJ2-1|TRBV19|.
CASSIGGVAVRVQFF
>TRBJ1-6|TRBV5-1|.
CASSLAGGSPLHF
>TRBJ1-1|TRBV10-3|few
CAIALTEFNTGPDWTEAFF
>TRBJ2-2|TRBV6-2/TRBV6-3|.
CASSRWDFTGELFF
>TRBJ1-2|TRBV11-2|.
CASSALPGGYTF
>TRBJ2-2|TRBV28|.
CASSPTSPPNTGELFF
>TRBJ1-1|TRBV6-2/TRBV6-3|.
CASSYKGAQAFF
>TRBJ1-2|TRBV4-1|once
CASSQDGGRLAF
>TRBJ1-2|TRBV7-8|.
CASSFGSGFGYTF
>TRBJ1-6|TRBV4-1|.
CASSQDRPTQGYNSPLHF
>TRBJ2-1|TRBV19|few
CASSIMASRALNEQFF
>TRBJ1-1|TRBV7-9|.
CASSGRTNTEAFF
>TRBJ1-3|TRBV10-2|.
CASTSGGNGNTIYF
>TRBJ2-2|TRBV6-2/TRBV6-3|.
CASSRTGSDTGELFF
>TRBJ1-5|TRBV5-8|.
CASSSGTGNQPQHF
>TRBJ1-3|TRBV5-1|.
CASSAGGLSGNTIYF
>TRBJ1-2|TRBV11-2|.
CASSLAGSPGGYTF
>TRBJ1-6|TRBV6-6|.
CASIPSSGSYNSPLHF
>TRBJ2-1|TRBV12-3/TRBV12-4|.
CASTPGGAVQFF
>TRBJ1-2|TRBV6-5|.
CATGRGGYTF
>TRBJ2-6|TRBV19|.
CASSPTGTVTSGANVLTF
>TRBJ1-5|TRBV6-2/TRBV6-3|few
CASSAGHNSNQPQHF